The 26 T cell receptor beta chains below come from one sample, sequenced in a study of blood T cell repertoires in COVID-19. Sequencing was performed with immunoSEQ multiplex PCR; in TCRdb, only in-frame clones are kept and a portion is missing. The sample carries approximately 240,000 clones, more than 80% recorded once. Sequencing was done on a sample of PBMCs or T cells enriched from blood (not recorded which). Source of these receptors: a woman aged 18-29 years in a cohort exposed to, infected with or recovered from COVID-19 (not recorded which).

V usage is TRBV2 and J usage is TRBJ1-2; D is possibly TRBD1 (6 bases). From germline, CDR1 is SNHLY and CDR2 FYNNEI. The CDR3 extends over 15 amino acids. The V and J ends lost 1 base and 3 bases respectively, with 12 bases between them. CDR3 bases: TGTGCCAGCAGTGAAGAGGTGGGGGCTGACTATGGCTACACCTTC. Protein: CASSEEVGADYGYTF.

The chain has TRBV7-6 and TRBJ1-6; tentatively, D is TRBD1 (6 bases). The CDR3 contains 14 residues. Trimming took off 5 bases at V and 8 bases at J, with 13 bases between the two ends. From germline, CDR1 is SGHVS and CDR2 FNYEAQ. CDR3 in amino acids: CASSLGQPHSPLHF. The CDR3 DNA sequence: TGTGCCAGCAGCCTAGGACAGCCGCATTCACCCCTCCACTTT.

The gene calls are TRBV3-1 (or the pseudogene TRBV3-2) and TRBJ2-3, with TRBD1 as a possible D gene (6 bases). V lost 6 bases and J lost 0, with 16 bases in between. CDR3 size: 16 residues. Germline V gene data show CDR1 as LGHDT and CDR2 as YNNKEL (reference sequence). CDR3 sequence (DNA): TGTGCCAGCAGACCAACCCGGACAGAGAGCACAGATACGCAGTATTTT. This translates into CASRPTRTESTDTQYF.

This clone was seen a handful of times. The V call is TRBV28, the J call TRBJ1-5; D might be TRBD1 (6 bases). With 4 bases removed from V and 0 bases from J, the gap between germline ends came to 7 bases. CDR1 and CDR2 (germline): MDHEN, SYDVKM. This CDR3 spans 14 amino acids. CDR3 bases: TGTGCCAGCAGTTGGACAGCTAGCAATCAGCCCCAGCATTTT. It yields the protein CASSWTASNQPQHF.

J is TRBJ1-1 and V is TRBV27; TRBD1 agrees at 7 bases. Germline V CDR1 and CDR2: MNHEY, SMNVEV (reference sequence). Unmatched junction bases numbered 7, after V lost 2 bases and J lost 10 bases. This CDR3 spans 13 amino acids. CDR3: CASSLHGTDVAFF. The CDR3 bases are TGTGCCAGCAGTTTACACGGGACAGATGTAGCTTTCTTT.

This rearrangement joins TRBV5-4 to TRBJ1-2; D may be TRBD1 (5 bases). V lost 4 bases, J lost 4 bases, and 17 bases lay in between. Germline CDR1 reads SGHNT; CDR2 reads YYREEE (reference sequence). The CDR3 is 15 amino acids. CDR3 amino acids: CASSPWAGGGYGYTF. DNA for the CDR3: TGTGCCAGCAGCCCGTGGGCCGGGGGTGGCTATGGCTACACCTTC.

This clone has only a few counts. V is TRBV6-6 and J is TRBJ2-1; 8 nucleotides align to TRBD1. The CDR3 consists of 15 residues. V trimming: 2 bases; J trimming: 7 bases; junction bases outside the gene matches: 7. In germline, CDR1 is MNHNY, CDR2 SVGAGI (reference sequence). Here the CDR3 reads CASSYRGQGGNEQFF. DNA for the CDR3: TGTGCCAGCAGTTACCGCGGACAGGGTGGTAATGAGCAGTTCTTC.

This clone was seen just once. The V and J genes are TRBV11-3 and TRBJ1-5; D is ambiguous. V was pared by 0 bases and J by 5 bases, with 5 bases between. Germline CDR1 and CDR2: SGHNT and YENEEA. The CDR3 loop spans 13 amino acids. The CDR3 DNA reads TGTGCCAGCAGCTTAGATCAGGATCAGCCCCAGCATTTT. Its protein product is CASSLDQDQPQHF.

The chain carries TRBV27 and TRBJ2-7; the D gene is possibly TRBD1 (5 bases). V was clipped by 3 bases and J by 9 bases, with 12 bases between them. CDR1 is MNHEY, CDR2 SMNVEV, per germline (reference sequence). This CDR3 is 12 amino acids long. The CDR3 nucleotides read TGTGCCAGCAGTTTTCCAGGGTTTGGGCAGTACTTC. The encoded protein is CASSFPGFGQYF.

The chain joins TRBV19 to TRBJ1-5, with 12 bases lining up with TRBD1. The CDR3 length is 15 residues. V shed 9 bases, J shed 7 bases, and the junction held 10 bases outside the gene matches. Germline CDR1 is LNHDA and CDR2 is SQIVND (reference sequence). In DNA, the CDR3 is TGTGCCAGCAAATACGGGACAGGGGGCTCGCAGCCCCAGCATTTT. As protein: CASKYGTGGSQPQHF.

For this clone: At one boundary the junction diverges from the germline segment, which might be a read error. This chain joins TRBV12-3 or TRBV12-4 and TRBJ1-2; possibly TRBD1 for D (6 bases). The CDR3 sequence is 11 residues long. The CDR3, as DNA: TGTGCCAGCAGTTTAGGTCGGACAGCCCACTTC. This sequence encodes CASSLGRTAHF.

This clone is a singleton in its sample. This rearrangement joins TRBV29-1 to TRBJ1-2; no clear D. Trimming cost V 1 base and J 8 bases, with 8 bases left between them. The CDR3 has 11 amino acids. The germline V gene encodes CDR1 SQVTM and CDR2 ANQGSEA. The CDR3 nucleotides are TGCAGCGTTGAAGTGCCTAGGGGCTACACCTTC. Translated, it gives CSVEVPRGYTF.

The chain couples TRBV27 to TRBJ2-2; TRBD1 agrees at 10 bases. With 8 bases clipped from V and 4 bases from J, the junction kept 4 bases outside the gene matches. This CDR3 spans 14 amino acids. Per the germline V gene, CDR1 is MNHEY and CDR2 is SMNVEV (reference sequence). CDR3 residues: CASARTGGTGELFF. CDR3 nucleotides: TGTGCCAGCGCACGGACAGGGGGCACCGGGGAGCTGTTTTTT.

This clone has a single count. This chain uses TRBV2 with TRBJ1-1; a weak D match, TRBD1 (5 bases). The CDR3 runs to 14 residues. The V gene lost 6 bases and the J gene lost 0 bases, with 11 bases spanning the gap. CDR1 SNHLY and CDR2 FYNNEI come from the germline V gene. The CDR3 sequence is CASRRGTVNTEAFF. CDR3 in DNA: TGTGCCAGCAGGCGCGGGACCGTGAACACTGAAGCTTTCTTT.

The chain is built from TRBV5-1 and TRBJ1-2; D is undetermined. This CDR3 contains 14 residues. Germline V gene sequence: CDR1 SGHRS, CDR2 YFSETQ. The V and J ends lost 0 bases and 2 bases respectively, with 8 bases between them. The CDR3 coding sequence is TGCGCCAGCAGCTTGGCCGGGGAGAACTATGGCTACACCTTC. This translates into CASSLAGENYGYTF.

The chain links TRBV5-6 to TRBJ2-7; TRBD1 agrees at 8 bases. CDR1 is SGHDT, CDR2 YYEEEE, per germline. V dropped 4 bases and J dropped 3; count of bases not matched to a gene: 6. This CDR3 region has 14 residues. The CDR3 sequence: CASSPDTGGYEQYF. The CDR3 region has the DNA TGTGCCAGCAGCCCAGATACAGGGGGCTACGAGCAGTACTTC.

The chain employs TRBV6-5 and TRBJ1-4; D ambiguous. Germline loops: CDR1 MNHEY, CDR2 SVGAGI. V was trimmed by 8 bases and J by 0 bases, leaving 10 bases between them. This CDR3 region has 14 residues. The CDR3 bases are TGTGCCAGCGCGGGAGTTGCAACTAATGAAAAACTGTTTTTT. Translating it yields CASAGVATNEKLFF.

The rearrangement links TRBV19 to TRBJ2-7; tentatively, D is TRBD1 (6 bases). The V and J ends lost 7 bases and 2 bases respectively, with 15 bases between them. The CDR3 covers 14 residues. The germline V gene encodes CDR1 LNHDA and CDR2 SQIVND (reference sequence). The CDR3 spells CASMREPGAYEQYF. CDR3 nucleotide sequence: TGTGCCAGTATGAGGGAACCAGGGGCCTACGAGCAGTACTTC.

V usage is TRBV4-2 and J usage is TRBJ1-1; D is uncertain. The CDR3 length is 17 residues. Germline V lookup: CDR1 LGHNA, CDR2 YNFKEQ. V was shortened by 4 bases and J by 0 bases, with 18 bases between the two germline ends. DNA of the CDR3: TGTGCCAGCAGCCCCAGAGAGAGGATTTATATGAACACTGAAGCTTTCTTT. This translates into CASSPRERIYMNTEAFF.

The chain links TRBV19 to TRBJ2-5, with 8 positions matching TRBD2. Germline values: CDR1 LNHDA, CDR2 SQIVND (reference sequence). V lost 4 bases and J lost 1; bases outside the gene matches: 14. The CDR3 is 18 amino acids. The CDR3 DNA follows: TGTGCCAGTAGTACCTTGGTGGGTTTGCGGGGGGCCCAAGAGACCCAGTACTTC. Translated: CASSTLVGLRGAQETQYF.

V and J are TRBV6-2 or TRBV6-3 and TRBJ2-7, with 7 bases that match TRBD2. The V gene end was trimmed by 3 bases and the J gene end by 4 bases; junction bases not matched to a gene: 9. The CDR3 loop spans 15 amino acids. Per germline, CDR1 MNHEY and CDR2 SVGEGT. CDR3 loop: CASSYNAGATYEQYF. The CDR3, as DNA: TGTGCCAGCAGTTATAACGCGGGAGCTACGTACGAGCAGTACTTC.

The CDR3 spells CASSPGTSGPGNEQFF. The CDR3 DNA reads as TGTGCCAGCAGCCCAGGGACTAGCGGACCAGGGAATGAGCAGTTCTTC. The genes are TRBV11-3 and TRBJ2-1; TRBD2 matches at 11 bases. Germline CDR1 reads SGHNT; CDR2 reads YENEEA. The CDR3 length is 16 residues. V was pared by 5 bases and J by 7 bases, with 10 bases of the junction left unmatched.

The V call is TRBV25-1, the J call TRBJ1-2; D might be TRBD1 (6 bases). Germline assignment: CDR1 MGHDK and CDR2 SYGVNS. V was shortened by 5 bases and J by 4 bases, with 17 bases between the two germline ends. The CDR3 is 15 residues long. CDR3 loop: CASSPSDRDIYGYTF. The CDR3 DNA reads TGTGCCAGCAGTCCATCTGACCGGGACATCTATGGCTACACCTTC.

The DNA of the CDR3 is TGTGCCACCAGTGATTTCCAGACAGGGGTCTGGAGAAATACGCAGTATTTT. Protein sequence: CATSDFQTGVWRNTQYF. The chain uses TRBV24-1 and TRBJ2-3, with 8 bases fitting TRBD1. The length of the CDR3 is 17 residues. Trimming at V came to 1 base and at J to 7 bases, leaving 12 bases not matched to a gene. The germline V gene encodes CDR1 KGHDR and CDR2 SFDVKD.

V gene TRBV7-2 combines with J gene TRBJ1-4; TRBD1 matches at 7 bases. CDR3 length equals 15 residues. The V gene end was trimmed by 5 bases and the J gene end by 3 bases; junction bases not matched to a gene: 6. Germline V CDR1 and CDR2: SGHTA, FQGNSA. The CDR3 sequence: CASSKQGHPNEKLFF. The CDR3 DNA reads as TGTGCCAGCAGCAAACAGGGGCATCCTAATGAAAAACTGTTTTTT.

This clone has a single count. This chain connects TRBV3-1 (or the pseudogene TRBV3-2) to TRBJ1-4, with a weak D call TRBD1 (5 bases). Germline CDR1 is LGHDT and CDR2 is YNNKEL (reference sequence). V lost 3 bases and J lost 0, with 17 bases in between. This CDR3 comprises 18 residues. CDR3 bases: TGTGCCAGCAGCCAGGTTTCAGGGTGGGATCCAACTAATGAAAAACTGTTTTTT. It is translated as CASSQVSGWDPTNEKLFF.